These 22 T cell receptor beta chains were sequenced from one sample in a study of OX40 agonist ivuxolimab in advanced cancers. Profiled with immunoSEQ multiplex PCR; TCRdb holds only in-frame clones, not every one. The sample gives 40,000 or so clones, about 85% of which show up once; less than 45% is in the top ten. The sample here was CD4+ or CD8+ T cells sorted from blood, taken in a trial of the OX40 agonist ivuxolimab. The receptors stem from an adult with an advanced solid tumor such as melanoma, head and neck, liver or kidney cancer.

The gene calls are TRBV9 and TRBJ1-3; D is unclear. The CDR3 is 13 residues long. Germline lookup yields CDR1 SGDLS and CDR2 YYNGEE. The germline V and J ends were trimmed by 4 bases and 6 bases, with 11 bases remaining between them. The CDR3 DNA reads TGTGCCAGCAGCCAACCCACCCCAAACACCATATATTTT. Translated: CASSQPTPNTIYF.

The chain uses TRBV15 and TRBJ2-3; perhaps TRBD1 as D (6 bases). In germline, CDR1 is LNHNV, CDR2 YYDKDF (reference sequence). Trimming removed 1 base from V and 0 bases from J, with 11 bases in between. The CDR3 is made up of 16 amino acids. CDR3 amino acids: CATSRVQGKSTDTQYF. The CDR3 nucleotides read TGTGCCACCAGCAGAGTACAGGGAAAAAGCACAGATACGCAGTATTTT. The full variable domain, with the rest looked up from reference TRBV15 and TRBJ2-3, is DAMVIQNPRYQVTQFGKPVTLSCSQTLNHNVMYWYQQKSSQAPKLLFHYYDKDFNNEADTPDNFQSRRPNTSFCFLDIRSPGLGDTAMYLCATSRVQGKSTDTQYFGPGTRLTVL.

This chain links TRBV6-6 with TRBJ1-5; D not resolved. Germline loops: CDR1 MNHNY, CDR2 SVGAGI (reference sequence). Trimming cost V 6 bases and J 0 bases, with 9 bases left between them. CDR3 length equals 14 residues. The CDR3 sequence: CASRGGYSNQPQHF. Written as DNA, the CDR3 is TGTGCCAGCAGAGGAGGCTATAGCAATCAGCCCCAGCATTTT.

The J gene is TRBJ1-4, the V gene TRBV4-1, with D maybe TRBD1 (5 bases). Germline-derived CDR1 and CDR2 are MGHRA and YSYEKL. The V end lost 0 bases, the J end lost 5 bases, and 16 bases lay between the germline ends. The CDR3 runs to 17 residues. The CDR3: CASSQEGAHTSNEKLFF. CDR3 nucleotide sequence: TGCGCCAGCAGCCAAGAAGGGGCGCACACGTCAAATGAAAAACTGTTTTTT.

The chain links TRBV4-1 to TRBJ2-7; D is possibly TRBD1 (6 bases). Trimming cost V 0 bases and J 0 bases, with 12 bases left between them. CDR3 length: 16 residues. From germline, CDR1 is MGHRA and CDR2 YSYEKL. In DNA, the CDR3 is TGCGCCAGCAGCCAAGATTCCCAGGGACACTCCTACGAGCAGTACTTC. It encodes CASSQDSQGHSYEQYF.

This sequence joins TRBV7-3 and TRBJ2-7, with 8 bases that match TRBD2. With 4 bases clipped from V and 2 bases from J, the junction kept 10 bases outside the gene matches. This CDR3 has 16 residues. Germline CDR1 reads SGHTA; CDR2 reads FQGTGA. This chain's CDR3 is CASSSDARGAPYEQYF. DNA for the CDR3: TGTGCCAGCAGCTCTGACGCGCGGGGGGCCCCCTACGAGCAGTACTTC.

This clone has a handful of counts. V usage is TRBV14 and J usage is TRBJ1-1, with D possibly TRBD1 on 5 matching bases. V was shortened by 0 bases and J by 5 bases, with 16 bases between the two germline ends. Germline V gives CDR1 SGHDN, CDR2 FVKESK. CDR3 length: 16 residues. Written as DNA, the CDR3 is TGTGCCAGCAGCCAAGATAGTGGGGGAGCTCGAACTGAAGCTTTCTTT. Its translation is CASSQDSGGARTEAFF.

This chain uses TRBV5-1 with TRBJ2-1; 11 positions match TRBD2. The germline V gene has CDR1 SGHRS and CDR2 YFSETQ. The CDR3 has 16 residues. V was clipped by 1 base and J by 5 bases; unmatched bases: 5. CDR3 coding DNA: TGCGCCAGCAGCTTGCTCCCTAGCGGGGGGAACAATGAGCAGTTCTTC. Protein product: CASSLLPSGGNNEQFF.

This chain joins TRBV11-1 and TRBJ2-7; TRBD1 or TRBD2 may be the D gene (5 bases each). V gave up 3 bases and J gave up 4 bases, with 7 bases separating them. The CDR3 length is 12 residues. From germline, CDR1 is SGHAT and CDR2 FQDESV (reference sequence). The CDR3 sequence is CASSLGRYEQYF. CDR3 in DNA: TGTGCCAGCAGCTTGGGACGGTACGAGCAGTACTTC.

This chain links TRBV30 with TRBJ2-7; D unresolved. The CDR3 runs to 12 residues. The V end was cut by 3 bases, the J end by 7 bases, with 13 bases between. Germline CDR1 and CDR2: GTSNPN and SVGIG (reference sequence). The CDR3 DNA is TGTGCCTGGAGCGATCCACCGCGAGAGCAGTACTTC. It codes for CAWSDPPREQYF.

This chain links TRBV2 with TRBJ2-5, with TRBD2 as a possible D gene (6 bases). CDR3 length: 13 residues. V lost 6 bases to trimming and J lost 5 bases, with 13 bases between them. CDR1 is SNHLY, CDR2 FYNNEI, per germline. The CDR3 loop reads CASRRDLRETQYF. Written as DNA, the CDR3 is TGTGCCAGCAGGAGGGACTTAAGGGAGACCCAGTACTTC.

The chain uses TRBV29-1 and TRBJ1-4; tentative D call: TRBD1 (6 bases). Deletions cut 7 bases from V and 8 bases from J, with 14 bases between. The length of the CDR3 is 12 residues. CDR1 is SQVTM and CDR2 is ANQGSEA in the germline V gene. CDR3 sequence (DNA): TGCAGCGGTGGGACAATGAAAGAAAAACTGTTTTTT. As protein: CSGGTMKEKLFF.

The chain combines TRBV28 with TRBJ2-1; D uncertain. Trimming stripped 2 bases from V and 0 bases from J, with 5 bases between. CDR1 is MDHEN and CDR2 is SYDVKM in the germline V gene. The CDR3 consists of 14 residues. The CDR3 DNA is TGTGCCAGCAGTTTAACGGTCTCCTACAATGAGCAGTTCTTC. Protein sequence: CASSLTVSYNEQFF.

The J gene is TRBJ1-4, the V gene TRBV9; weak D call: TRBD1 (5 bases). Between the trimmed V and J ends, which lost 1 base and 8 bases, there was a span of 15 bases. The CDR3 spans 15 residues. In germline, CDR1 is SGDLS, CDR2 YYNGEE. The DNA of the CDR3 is TGTGCCAGCAGCGTAACGACAGCCGGCGGGGAAAAACTGTTTTTT. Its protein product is CASSVTTAGGEKLFF.

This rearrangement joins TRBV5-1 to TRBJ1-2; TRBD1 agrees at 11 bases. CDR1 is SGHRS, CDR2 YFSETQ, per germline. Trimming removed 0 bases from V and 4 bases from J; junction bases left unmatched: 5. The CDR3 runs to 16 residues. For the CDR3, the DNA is TGCGCCAGCAGCTTGGAGGGGACAGGGGGATCCTATGGCTACACCTTC. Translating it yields CASSLEGTGGSYGYTF.

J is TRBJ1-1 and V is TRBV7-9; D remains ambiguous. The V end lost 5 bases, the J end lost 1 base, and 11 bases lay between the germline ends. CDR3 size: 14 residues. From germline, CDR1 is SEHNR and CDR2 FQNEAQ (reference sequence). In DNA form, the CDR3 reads TGTGCCAGCAGCCAGATGGGAGAGAACACTGAAGCTTTCTTT. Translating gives CASSQMGENTEAFF.

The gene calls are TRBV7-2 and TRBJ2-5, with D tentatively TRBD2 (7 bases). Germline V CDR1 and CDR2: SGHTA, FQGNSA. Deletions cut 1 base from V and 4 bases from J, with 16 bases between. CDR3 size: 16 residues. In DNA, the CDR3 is TGTGCCAGCAGCTTAGGCAGTGGGGGGGCGGGAGAGACCCAGTACTTC. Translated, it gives CASSLGSGGAGETQYF.

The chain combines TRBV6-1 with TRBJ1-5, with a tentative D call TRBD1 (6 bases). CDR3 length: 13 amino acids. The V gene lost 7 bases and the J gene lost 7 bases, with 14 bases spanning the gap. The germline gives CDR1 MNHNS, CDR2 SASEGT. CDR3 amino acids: CASMNRVRQPQHF. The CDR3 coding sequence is TGTGCCAGCATGAACAGGGTCCGGCAGCCCCAGCATTTT.

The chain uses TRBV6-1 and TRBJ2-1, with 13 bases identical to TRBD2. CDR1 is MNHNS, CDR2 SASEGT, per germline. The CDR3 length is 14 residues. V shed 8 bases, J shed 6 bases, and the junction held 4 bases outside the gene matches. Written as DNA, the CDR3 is TGTGCCAGCGCTACTAGCGGGAGGGCCAATGAGCAGTTCTTC. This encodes CASATSGRANEQFF.

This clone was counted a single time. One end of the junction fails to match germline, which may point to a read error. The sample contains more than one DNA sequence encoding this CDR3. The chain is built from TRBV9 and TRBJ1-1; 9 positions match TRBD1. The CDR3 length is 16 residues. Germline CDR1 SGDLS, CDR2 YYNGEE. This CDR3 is CASSVGGQGTDTEAFF. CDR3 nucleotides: TGCGCCAGCAGCGTAGGGGGACAGGGAACCGACACTGAAGCTTTCTTT.

CDR3 loop: CASSSRRQATLSTDTQYF. CDR3 coding DNA: TGCGCCAGCAGCTCCCGGCGGCAGGCCACTTTGAGCACAGATACGCAGTATTTT. V and J are TRBV5-1 and TRBJ2-3; no clear D. CDR1 and CDR2 from the germline V gene are SGHRS and YFSETQ. The CDR3 sequence is 18 residues long. The V end lost 3 bases, the J end lost 0 bases, and 20 bases lay between the germline ends. The variable domain in full, with the rest retrieved from reference TRBV5-1 and TRBJ2-3, is KAGVTQTPRYLIKTRGQQVTLSCSPISGHRSVSWYQQTPGQGLQFLFEYFSETQRNKGNFPGRFSGRQFSNSRSEMNVSTLELGDSALYLCASSSRRQATLSTDTQYFGPGTRLTVL.

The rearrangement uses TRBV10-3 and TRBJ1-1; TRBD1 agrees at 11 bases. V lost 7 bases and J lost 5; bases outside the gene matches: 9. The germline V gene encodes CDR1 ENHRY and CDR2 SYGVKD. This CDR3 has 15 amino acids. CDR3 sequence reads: CAITTGTGGSTEAFF. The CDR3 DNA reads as TGTGCCATCACGACCGGGACAGGGGGTTCTACTGAAGCTTTCTTT.